The 25 T cell receptor beta chains given below trace back to one sample, sequenced in a study of blood T cell repertoires in COVID-19 (TCRdb year 2020). The method was the immunoSEQ multiplex PCR assay. This immuneACCESS table, as held by TCRdb, lists in-frame sequences with V and J called but not all clones. Of the missing ones, under half trace to an unresolved V gene in checked studies; the others have no known cause. Present in this sample are approximately 500,000 clones, roughly 91% of which were seen just once. The ten largest clonotypes hold under 8.5% of the sample. Specimen: peripheral blood. Source of these receptors: a woman between 45 and 65 years old with COVID-19, enrolled during active disease.

The chain uses TRBV28 and TRBJ2-7; 9 bases align to TRBD1. Per germline, CDR1 MDHEN and CDR2 SYDVKM. The V gene end was trimmed by 5 bases and the J gene end by 4 bases; junction bases not matched to a gene: 6. CDR3 length equals 14 residues. The CDR3 region has the DNA TGTGCCAGCAGTGGACAGGGGTTAATTTACGAGCAGTACTTC. Protein product: CASSGQGLIYEQYF.

A note on this clone: Other DNA sequences in the sample encode the same CDR3. This chain connects TRBV3-1 (or the pseudogene TRBV3-2) to TRBJ2-7, with 9 positions matching TRBD1. The CDR3 is made up of 14 amino acids. The V gene's germline CDR1 is LGHDT and CDR2 YNNKEL (reference sequence). Trimming cost V 6 bases and J 2 bases; bases outside gene matches: 5. CDR3 residues: CASSPGQGTYEQYF. The CDR3 coding sequence is TGTGCCAGCAGTCCTGGACAGGGGACCTACGAGCAGTACTTC.

This rearrangement joins TRBV11-1 to TRBJ1-2; TRBD1 matches at 10 bases. The CDR3 runs 12 residues. CDR1 and CDR2 from the germline V gene are SGHAT and FQDESV (reference sequence). The ends lost 7 bases at V and 7 bases at J; junction bases unmatched: 3. This CDR3 is CASTDRGLGYTF. The CDR3 DNA follows: TGTGCCAGCACCGACAGGGGGCTTGGCTACACCTTC.

The chain is built from TRBV6-5 and TRBJ2-7; 7 nucleotides match TRBD1. After removal of 6 bases from V and 2 bases from J, the junction contained 10 bases not matched to a gene. The CDR3 runs to 15 residues. CDR1 is MNHEY and CDR2 is SVGAGI in the germline V gene. The CDR3 DNA reads as TGTGCCAGCAGACCCCGACAGGGTAGTACCTACGAGCAGTACTTC. It specifies CASRPRQGSTYEQYF.

This clone has more than one count but fewer than ten. The J gene is TRBJ2-2, the V gene TRBV5-5, with 7 bases matching TRBD1. Trimming at V came to 4 bases and at J to 11 bases, leaving 11 bases not matched to a gene. The CDR3 loop spans 14 amino acids. Germline V gene data show CDR1 as SGHKS and CDR2 as YYEKEE (reference sequence). This chain's CDR3 is CASSPGTGVKELFF. CDR3 nucleotide sequence: TGTGCCAGCAGCCCGGGTACAGGGGTTAAAGAGCTGTTTTTT.

In this sample, this clone turned up a few times. The chain is built from TRBV12-3 or TRBV12-4 and TRBJ1-5; no reliable D call. Between the trimmed V and J ends, which lost 7 bases and 6 bases, there was a span of 13 bases. There are 13 residues in the CDR3. CDR3: CASTPSRSQPQHF. CDR3 coding DNA: TGTGCCAGCACCCCTAGTAGGAGTCAGCCCCAGCATTTT.

V gene TRBV19 combines with J gene TRBJ1-2; D not certain. V was clipped by 6 bases and J by 1 base, with 9 bases between them. Per the germline V gene, CDR1 is LNHDA and CDR2 is SQIVND (reference sequence). The CDR3 has 13 residues. CDR3 nucleotides: TGTGCCAGTAGCCGGGGTATTAACTATGGCTACACCTTC. Translating it yields CASSRGINYGYTF.

This chain uses TRBV12-3 or TRBV12-4 with TRBJ1-2; no clear D. Trimming left V 6 bases short and J 5 bases short, with 13 bases between. This CDR3 is built from 13 residues. The DNA of the CDR3 is TGTGCCAGCAGAGCCGCCGAGAGTTATGGCTACACCTTC. Its protein product is CASRAAESYGYTF.

The V call is TRBV19, the J call TRBJ1-6; maybe TRBD1 (6 bases). Trimming removed 9 bases from V and 0 bases from J, with 15 bases in between. This CDR3 region has 16 residues. The germline V gene has CDR1 LNHDA and CDR2 SQIVND (reference sequence). CDR3 nucleotides: TGTGCCAGCCGACAGGTGTTAAGCTCCTATAATTCACCCCTCCACTTT. The encoded protein is CASRQVLSSYNSPLHF.

The chain employs TRBV28 and TRBJ1-2; D is unresolved. CDR3 size: 14 residues. Trimming shortened V by 5 bases and J by 4 bases, and 14 bases separated the two germline ends. Germline V gene sequence: CDR1 MDHEN, CDR2 SYDVKM. CDR3 protein: CASSRMDFVYGYTF. In DNA, the CDR3 is TGTGCCAGCAGTCGGATGGACTTCGTCTATGGCTACACCTTC.

The chain joins TRBV5-1 to TRBJ1-3, with D perhaps matching TRBD1 (6 bases). The CDR3 covers 15 residues. Germline CDR1 reads SGHRS; CDR2 reads YFSETQ. Between the trimmed V and J ends, which lost 5 bases and 0 bases, there was a span of 12 bases. In DNA form, the CDR3 reads TGCGCCAGCAGTCCACAGGGTGTCTCTGGAAACACCATATATTTT. It encodes CASSPQGVSGNTIYF.

CDR3 coding DNA: TGCGCCAGCAGTGAACGGGGACTAGCGGTTATGGCAGATACGCAGTATTTT. It codes for CASSERGLAVMADTQYF. V and J are TRBV10-1 and TRBJ2-3, with 11 bases lining up with TRBD2. The V segment lost 3 bases and the J segment 4 bases; nucleotides outside the gene matches: 9. The CDR3 contains 17 residues. The germline V gene encodes CDR1 WNHNN and CDR2 SYGVQD (reference sequence).

To note about this clone: The same CDR3 also results from other DNA sequences found in this sample. The chain has TRBV19 and TRBJ1-3, with D possibly matching TRBD1 (5 bases). This CDR3 is 15 amino acids long. In germline, CDR1 is LNHDA, CDR2 SQIVND (reference sequence). V was trimmed by 5 bases and J by 0 bases, leaving 11 bases between them. CDR3 DNA: TGTGCCAGTAGTCCCACAGGCGACTCTGGAAACACCATATATTTT. It yields the protein CASSPTGDSGNTIYF.

The chain couples TRBV18 to TRBJ1-1, with D perhaps matching TRBD1 (5 bases). Per germline, CDR1 KGHSH and CDR2 LQKENI. V shed 2 bases and J shed 7 bases, with 11 bases lying between them. The CDR3 covers 13 residues. The DNA for the CDR3 is TGTGCCAGCTCACCAGCTAGGACACTTGAAGCTTTCTTT. Amino acids: CASSPARTLEAFF.

V usage is TRBV12-3 or TRBV12-4 and J usage is TRBJ1-1; a possible D gene is TRBD1 (5 bases). CDR3 length: 12 amino acids. With 2 bases removed from V and 11 bases from J, the gap between germline ends came to 12 bases. CDR3: CASSLSDKLAFF. CDR3 nucleotide sequence: TGTGCCAGCAGTTTATCGGACAAGCTGGCTTTCTTT.

The V gene is TRBV6-1, the J gene TRBJ2-2, with D tentatively TRBD1 (9 bases). V dropped 6 bases and J dropped 6 bases, with 23 bases sitting between them. Germline lookup yields CDR1 MNHNS and CDR2 SASEGT. The CDR3 sequence is 17 residues long. The CDR3 sequence is CASSETGGDRVAGELFF. CDR3 DNA sequence: TGTGCCAGCAGCGAAACCGGGGGGGACAGGGTGGCCGGGGAGCTGTTTTTT.

The V and J genes are TRBV4-1 and TRBJ1-3; 8 nucleotides match TRBD1. This CDR3 is built from 17 residues. The J segment lost 0 bases and the V segment lost 4 bases, leaving 8 bases of the junction unmatched. The germline gives CDR1 MGHRA, CDR2 YSYEKL. The CDR3 region has the DNA TGCGCCAGCAGCCCCGGACAGGGATTTCGCTCTGGAAACACCATATATTTT. Amino acid sequence: CASSPGQGFRSGNTIYF.

There are a few counts of this clone. The chain joins TRBV5-6 to TRBJ1-2; D might be TRBD1 (6 bases). CDR1 is SGHDT, CDR2 YYEEEE, per germline. V dropped 3 bases and J dropped 4 bases, with 16 bases sitting between them. This CDR3 has 15 residues. The CDR3 spells CASSSGPDSPYGYTF. As DNA, the CDR3 is TGTGCCAGCAGCTCCGGGCCGGACAGCCCCTATGGCTACACCTTC.

The chain recombines TRBV5-5 with TRBJ1-2; 10 nucleotides agree with TRBD1. Germline V gives CDR1 SGHKS, CDR2 YYEKEE (reference sequence). The V and J ends lost 5 bases and 8 bases, in that order; junction bases with no gene match: 12. CDR3 length: 15 residues. In DNA, the CDR3 is TGTGCCAGCAGTCCTCGGACAGGGGGAGTTGGAGGCTACACCTTC. Protein sequence: CASSPRTGGVGGYTF.

The chain is built from TRBV27 and TRBJ1-2; the D gene is possibly TRBD1 (5 bases). The CDR3 has 16 residues. Trimming removed 3 bases from V and 4 bases from J, with 18 bases in between. CDR1 MNHEY and CDR2 SMNVEV come from the germline V gene (reference sequence). The CDR3 sequence: CASSFLLGGEFYGYTF. CDR3 sequence (DNA): TGTGCCAGCAGTTTTTTACTGGGAGGGGAATTCTATGGCTACACCTTC.

The chain recombines TRBV28 with TRBJ2-7, with TRBD1 matching over 12 bases. V trimming: 7 bases; J trimming: 5 bases; junction bases outside the gene matches: 9. Germline assignment: CDR1 MDHEN and CDR2 SYDVKM. The CDR3 has 15 residues. The CDR3 coding sequence is TGTGCCAGCACCATGGACCGGGACAGGGGGCACGAGCAGTACTTC. This encodes CASTMDRDRGHEQYF. Full variable domain (missing parts from reference TRBV28 and TRBJ2-7): DVKVTQSSRYLVKRTGEKVFLECVQDMDHENMFWYRQDPGLGLRLIYFSYDVKMKEKGDIPEGYSVSREKKERFSLILESASTNQTSMYLCASTMDRDRGHEQYFGPGTRLTVT.

The V gene is TRBV21-1, the J gene TRBJ2-7; TRBD1 was called by the table and not checked on the DNA. TRBV21-1 is noted as a pseudogene. This CDR3 comprises 12 residues. In DNA form, the CDR3 reads TGTGCCAGCAGCACACAGGTTAACGAGCAGTACTTC. It codes for CASSTQVNEQYF.

The rearrangement links TRBV3-1 (or the pseudogene TRBV3-2) to TRBJ1-6; the D gene is possibly TRBD1 (5 bases). Deletions cut 0 bases from V and 1 base from J, with 10 bases between. Germline V gene lookup returns CDR1 LGHDT and CDR2 YNNKEL (reference sequence). This CDR3 spans 17 amino acids. The CDR3 loop is CASSQDLHRSYNSPLHF. The DNA of the CDR3 is TGTGCCAGCAGCCAAGATCTTCACAGGTCCTATAATTCACCCCTCCACTTT.

This clone was seen more than once but under ten times. The J gene is TRBJ1-2, the V gene TRBV18; 8 nucleotides agree with TRBD1. J gave up 7 bases and V 3 bases, and 7 bases lay outside the gene matches. The germline CDR1 and CDR2 sequences are KGHSH and LQKENI. The CDR3 sequence is 14 residues long. Written as DNA, the CDR3 is TGTGCCAGCTCACCCCAGACAGGGGCTGTTGGCTACACCTTC. Amino acid sequence: CASSPQTGAVGYTF. The full variable domain, with the rest looked up from reference TRBV18 and TRBJ1-2, is NAGVMQNPRHLVRRRGQEARLRCSPMKGHSHVYWYRQLPEEGLKFMVYLQKENIIDESGMPKERFSAEFPKEGPSILRIQQVVRGDSAAYFCASSPQTGAVGYTFGSGTRLTVV.

This clone has a single count. V usage is TRBV5-4 and J usage is TRBJ1-2, with a tentative D call TRBD1 (5 bases). V was clipped by 4 bases and J by 2 bases, with 9 bases between them. This CDR3 has 13 residues. CDR1 and CDR2 from the germline V gene are SGHNT and YYREEE (reference sequence). In nucleotides, the CDR3 is TGTGCCAGCAGCGGGGACTTGAACTATGGCTACACCTTC. Translated, it gives CASSGDLNYGYTF.